This T cell receptor beta chain was recovered during a study of OX40 agonist ivuxolimab in advanced cancers. Looking at the study overall: Head and neck, renal cell, melanoma or hepatocellular carcinoma were the cancers that dose-escalation patients had.

This CDR3 is 13 amino acids long. Per germline, CDR1 GTSNPN and CDR2 SVGIG (reference sequence). V lost 8 bases and J 7 bases, leaving 20 bases between the germline ends. Overall study findings and caveats: Clonal expansion in partial responders at 0.1-3.0 mg/kg ranked among the lowest. Relative to CD4+ cells, CD8+ T cells on average had more expanded clones. Also present in some nonresponders was a low level of normalized T-cell clonal expansion.

Comment on this clone: Antigen: not known.

The method was immunoSEQ multiplex PCR; TCRdb's version includes in-frame clones alone and lacks a portion of them. Of 90,000 or so clones in the sample, roughly 90% were seen once. This TCR came from an adult with an advanced solid tumor such as melanoma, head and neck, liver or kidney cancer. The material was CD4+ or CD8+ T cells sorted from blood, obtained in a trial of the OX40 agonist ivuxolimab. V usage is TRBV30 and J usage is TRBJ2-5; the D gene is possibly TRBD1 (5 bases). The CDR3 DNA reads TGTGCCGGTAGGGGTCCACAAGAGACGACCCAGTACTTC. It translates to CAGRGPQETTQYF. Full variable domain (remainder filled in from reference TRBV30 and TRBJ2-5): SQTIHQWPATLVQPVGSPLSLECTVEGTSNPNLYWYRQAAGRGLQLLFYSVGIGQISSEVPQNLSASRPQDRQFILSSKKLLLSDSGFYLCAGRGPQETTQYFGPGTRLLVL.